The 26 T cell receptor beta chains below come from one sample, sequenced in a study of cytomegalovirus exposure and HLA in healthy donors (dated by TCRdb to the late 2010s). The protocol used for the library was the immunoSEQ multiplex PCR assay. For the multiplex PCR, a mixture combining 60 forward primers for TCR Vbeta segments and 13 reverse primers for TCR Jbeta segments was used. TCRdb retrieved this table from immuneACCESS and kept in-frame rearrangements only. Not all clones are present; in checked studies, unresolved V genes account for under half, and no reason is known for the remainder. The sample table records more than 100,000 clones; roughly 9% of these occur just once. The top ten hold roughly 6.4% of the sample. The source material was PBMCs. Receptors originate from a woman aged 35 to 49 in good health and CMV-seropositive.

This rearrangement joins TRBV5-1 to TRBJ1-4; maybe TRBD1 (6 bases). The CDR3 has 14 residues. Germline V gene data show CDR1 as SGHRS and CDR2 as YFSETQ. Trimming cost V 3 bases and J 5 bases, with 11 bases left between them. Here the CDR3 reads CASSSTGSNEKLFF. CDR3 DNA sequence: TGCGCCAGCAGCTCTACAGGGTCGAATGAAAAACTGTTTTTT. Complete variable domain (other parts from reference TRBV5-1 and TRBJ1-4): KAGVTQTPRYLIKTRGQQVTLSCSPISGHRSVSWYQQTPGQGLQFLFEYFSETQRNKGNFPGRFSGRQFSNSRSEMNVSTLELGDSALYLCASSSTGSNEKLFFGSGTQLSVL.

In its sample, this clone was seen a few times. V is TRBV19 and J is TRBJ1-2; no reliable D call. CDR1 is LNHDA, CDR2 SQIVND, per germline (reference sequence). This CDR3 is built from 17 residues. V dropped 7 bases and J dropped 1 base, with 22 bases sitting between them. The CDR3: CASTPRVITMLNYGYTF. The CDR3 DNA is TGTGCCAGTACCCCGCGGGTGATCACTATGCTTAACTATGGCTACACCTTC.

This sequence joins TRBV2 and TRBJ1-1; no reliable D call. The germline V and J ends were trimmed by 5 bases and 4 bases, with 11 bases remaining between them. CDR1 and CDR2 from the germline V gene are SNHLY and FYNNEI. This CDR3 has 13 residues. The CDR3 sequence is CASSIEGSTEAFF. Written as DNA, the CDR3 is TGTGCCAGCAGTATTGAGGGTTCCACTGAAGCTTTCTTT.

The chain couples TRBV19 to TRBJ1-2; 8 nucleotides align to TRBD1. V lost 4 bases, J lost 4 bases, and 8 bases stayed unmatched. The CDR3 totals 15 residues. The V gene's germline CDR1 is LNHDA and CDR2 SQIVND (reference sequence). The CDR3 DNA sequence: TGTGCCAGTAGTACTACAGGGGGTGGTCCCTATGGCTACACCTTC. As protein: CASSTTGGGPYGYTF.

The chain couples TRBV5-1 to TRBJ1-4, with 9 bases that match TRBD1. With 0 bases clipped from V and 5 bases from J, the junction kept 5 bases outside the gene matches. CDR1 and CDR2 (germline): SGHRS, YFSETQ. The CDR3 loop spans 16 amino acids. In nucleotides, the CDR3 is TGCGCCAGCAGCTTGGATCCCGGGACAGGGAATGAAAAACTGTTTTTT. Residues: CASSLDPGTGNEKLFF.

There are a few counts of this clone. The CDR3 reads CASSIQGPAAFF. For the CDR3, the DNA is TGTGCCAGTAGTATTCAGGGGCCGGCGGCTTTCTTT. The chain uses TRBV19 and TRBJ1-1; weak D call: TRBD1 (6 bases). The germline V and J ends were trimmed by 3 bases and 11 bases, with 13 bases remaining between them. CDR1 LNHDA and CDR2 SQIVND come from the germline V gene (reference sequence). The CDR3 is 12 amino acids.

A few counts support this clone. This rearrangement joins TRBV5-1 to TRBJ2-3; 8 positions match TRBD2. This CDR3 is 13 amino acids long. Germline assignment: CDR1 SGHRS and CDR2 YFSETQ. J was trimmed by 5 bases and V by 5 bases; bases with no gene match: 4. The DNA of the CDR3 is TGCGCCAGCAGTTTTAGCGGGGAAGATACGCAGTATTTT. This translates into CASSFSGEDTQYF.

This clone appeared a few times. The V and J genes are TRBV29-1 and TRBJ2-7, with 7 nucleotides matching TRBD1. CDR1 is SQVTM, CDR2 ANQGSEA, per germline. The CDR3 has 13 residues. The junction had 7 bases not matched to a gene; V was cut back by 7 bases and J by 1 base. The CDR3 DNA sequence: TGCAGCGCAGCACAGGGGCGATCCTACGAGCAGTACTTC. Encoded protein: CSAAQGRSYEQYF.

The V call is TRBV4-2, the J call TRBJ2-3; possibly TRBD2 for D (5 bases). The CDR3 contains 16 residues. Germline-derived CDR1 and CDR2 are LGHNA and YNFKEQ. Trimming cost V 4 bases and J 1 base, with 15 bases left between them. This CDR3 reads CASSLGDRVGTDTQYF. The CDR3 DNA reads as TGTGCCAGCAGCCTCGGGGATAGGGTAGGCACAGATACGCAGTATTTT.

This clone was observed a handful of times. The chain carries TRBV10-2 and TRBJ2-1; D gene uncertain. Trimming removed 2 bases from V and 4 bases from J, with 3 bases in between. CDR1 and CDR2 (germline): WSHSY, SAAADI. CDR3 length: 12 amino acids. The chain's CDR3 is CASSEAYNEQFF. CDR3 sequence (DNA): TGCGCCAGCAGTGAGGCGTACAATGAGCAGTTCTTC.

The V call is TRBV27, the J call TRBJ2-5; 7 bases match TRBD2. Germline V CDR1 and CDR2: MNHEY, SMNVEV (reference sequence). The CDR3 totals 15 residues. The trim removed 6 bases at V and 4 bases at J, leaving 11 bases unmatched. The CDR3 DNA sequence: TGTGCCAGCAGCCCCGCCCCACTAGCGCCAGAGACCCAGTACTTC. It specifies CASSPAPLAPETQYF.

This chain connects TRBV6-5 to TRBJ2-1; 7 bases fit TRBD1. Trimming at V came to 6 bases and at J to 4 bases, leaving 6 bases not matched to a gene. CDR1 is MNHEY and CDR2 is SVGAGI in the germline V gene. The CDR3 is 14 amino acids. Here the CDR3 reads CASRPGTAYNEQFF. The DNA of the CDR3 is TGTGCCAGCAGACCCGGGACAGCTTACAATGAGCAGTTCTTC.

J is TRBJ1-1 and V is TRBV15; no reliable D call. This CDR3 region has 16 residues. Trimming took 0 bases from V and 3 from J, leaving 14 bases between them. CDR1 and CDR2 (germline): LNHNV, YYDKDF (reference sequence). CDR3 in amino acids: CATSRDMRDTDTEAFF. DNA of the CDR3: TGTGCCACCAGCAGAGATATGAGGGATACGGACACTGAAGCTTTCTTT.

The V and J genes are TRBV9 and TRBJ2-1; no clear D. Germline lookup yields CDR1 SGDLS and CDR2 YYNGEE. The V end was cut by 4 bases, the J end by 4 bases, with 6 bases between. The CDR3 is 12 amino acids. This chain's CDR3 is CASSFPYNEQFF. The CDR3, as DNA: TGTGCCAGCAGCTTCCCATACAATGAGCAGTTCTTC.

This clone was seen more than once but under ten times. The chain recombines TRBV6-5 with TRBJ2-4; D may be TRBD2 (6 bases). CDR1 is MNHEY and CDR2 is SVGAGI in the germline V gene. Trimming removed 5 bases at V and 9 bases at J, with 17 bases between. The CDR3 runs to 14 residues. This chain's CDR3 is CASSPTNGGSIQYF. Here the CDR3 DNA reads TGTGCCAGCAGTCCAACGAATGGAGGGTCCATTCAGTACTTC.

The V gene is TRBV7-9, the J gene TRBJ2-5, with 11 nucleotides matching TRBD2. Germline loops: CDR1 SEHNR, CDR2 FQNEAQ (reference sequence). The CDR3 is 15 amino acids. The ends lost 1 base at V and 5 bases at J; junction bases unmatched: 3. The CDR3 DNA is TGTGCCAGCAGCTTAGAGGGACTAGCGGCGGAGACCCAGTACTTC. Amino acid sequence: CASSLEGLAAETQYF.

This clone was observed a few times. The chain employs TRBV6-1 and TRBJ1-2; TRBD1 aligns across 9 bases. The J segment lost 4 bases and the V segment lost 2 bases, leaving 11 bases of the junction unmatched. CDR1 is MNHNS and CDR2 is SASEGT in the germline V gene. This CDR3 has 17 residues. CDR3 protein: CASSESPGQGSPYGYTF. Here the CDR3 DNA reads TGTGCCAGCAGTGAATCCCCCGGACAGGGGAGCCCCTATGGCTACACCTTC.

The chain carries TRBV5-1 and TRBJ1-6; 7 bases map to TRBD1. The CDR3 totals 15 residues. V shed 4 bases, J shed 7 bases, and the junction held 8 bases outside the gene matches. The germline gives CDR1 SGHRS, CDR2 YFSETQ. CDR3 nucleotide sequence: TGCGCCAGCAGCCCTCGAGGGGACAGAAATTCACCCCTCCACTTT. It translates to CASSPRGDRNSPLHF.

This clone was seen more than once but under ten times. The chain couples TRBV4-2 to TRBJ1-6; D gene uncertain. V lost 0 bases to trimming and J lost 6 bases, with 9 bases between them. This CDR3 has 15 amino acids. The V gene's germline CDR1 is LGHNA and CDR2 YNFKEQ. CDR3 residues: CASSQDVSVNSPLHF. CDR3 in DNA: TGTGCCAGCAGCCAAGACGTCTCAGTTAATTCACCCCTCCACTTT.

This clone came up a few times. The chain has TRBV10-3 and TRBJ1-6; D ambiguous. Trimming cost V 3 bases and J 12 bases, with 15 bases left between them. The length of the CDR3 is 14 residues. CDR1 and CDR2 (germline): ENHRY, SYGVKD. The CDR3 sequence: CAISERPREGPLHF. In DNA, the CDR3 is TGTGCCATCAGTGAAAGACCTAGAGAAGGACCCCTCCACTTT.

This clone has only a few counts. This CDR3 is also generated by other DNA sequences in the sample. The chain carries TRBV7-6 and TRBJ2-5; 9 bases map to TRBD2. The trim removed 5 bases at V and 5 bases at J, leaving 9 bases unmatched. The CDR3 runs to 15 residues. CDR1 and CDR2 (germline): SGHVS, FNYEAQ. Written as DNA, the CDR3 is TGTGCCAGCAGCCCCTTGGCGGGGGGGCTGGAGACCCAGTACTTC. The encoded protein is CASSPLAGGLETQYF.

The chain uses TRBV19 and TRBJ2-2; 8 bases agree with TRBD1. The CDR3 extends over 15 amino acids. CDR1 and CDR2 from the germline V gene are LNHDA and SQIVND (reference sequence). Trimming at V came to 5 bases and at J to 6 bases, leaving 8 bases not matched to a gene. The CDR3 spells CASSLDRASPGELFF. DNA for the CDR3: TGTGCCAGTAGTCTGGACAGGGCTTCACCCGGGGAGCTGTTTTTT.

The sample holds a few counts of this clone. V gene TRBV11-1 combines with J gene TRBJ1-1, with 7 bases fitting TRBD1. With 6 bases clipped from V and 4 bases from J, the junction kept 11 bases outside the gene matches. Germline V CDR1 and CDR2: SGHAT, FQDESV (reference sequence). This CDR3 contains 15 residues. The CDR3, as DNA: TGTGCCAGCAGGTTTGACAGGGACGGTAGCACTGAAGCTTTCTTT. This encodes CASRFDRDGSTEAFF.

This chain links TRBV5-4 with TRBJ2-7; D is perhaps TRBD1 (6 bases). Germline values: CDR1 SGHNT, CDR2 YYREEE (reference sequence). The CDR3 covers 15 residues. Trimming removed 3 bases at V and 0 bases at J, with 13 bases between. The CDR3 reads CASSSEQGTSYEQYF. The DNA for the CDR3 is TGTGCCAGCAGCTCGGAACAGGGTACCTCCTACGAGCAGTACTTC.

The V gene is TRBV19, the J gene TRBJ1-1, with D perhaps matching TRBD1 (5 bases). This CDR3 is 15 amino acids long. The germline V and J ends were trimmed by 6 bases and 0 bases, with 14 bases remaining between them. Germline CDR1 reads LNHDA; CDR2 reads SQIVND (reference sequence). The CDR3, as DNA: TGTGCCAGTAGCCTTCAGGGAGGGGTGAACACTGAAGCTTTCTTT. Protein product: CASSLQGGVNTEAFF.

This clone occurred a few times. The gene calls are TRBV11-2 and TRBJ1-6, with a tentative D call TRBD1 (5 bases). V was shortened by 2 bases and J by 0 bases, with 11 bases between the two germline ends. CDR1 and CDR2 (germline): SGHAT, FQNNGV. The CDR3 has 17 amino acids. CDR3 sequence reads: CASSLLGLSSYNSPLHF. The DNA of the CDR3 is TGTGCCAGCAGCTTACTGGGACTCAGCTCCTATAATTCACCCCTCCACTTT.